One sample yielded the 30 T cell receptor beta chains listed below, sequenced in a study of patients and donors after allogeneic stem cell transplantation. A single record per CDR3 protein comes from TCRdb applying MiXCR to the RT-PCR reads. The sample holds 20,000 or so distinct CDR3 sequences, around 5.3% seen once. Sequenced sample: blood, either unsorted or a sorted T cell fraction (not recorded which). The receptors were sampled from a human donor who was either an allogeneic HSCT recipient or a stem cell or donor lymphocyte infusion donor (not recorded which). It is not recorded whose cells these are; they may come from a transplant donor.

The J gene is TRBJ2-1, the V gene TRBV20-1; D gene ambiguous. CDR3 length: 13 amino acids. Germline V gene sequence: CDR1 DFQATT, CDR2 SNEGSKA (reference sequence). V gave up 4 bases and J gave up 7 bases, with 14 bases separating them. The CDR3 region is CSAIRRPLNEQFF. CDR3 nucleotide sequence: TGCAGTGCTATTCGGAGACCCTTGAATGAGCAGTTCTTC.

CDR3 sequence (DNA): TGTGCCAGCAGGAGAACAGGGTCCTATGGCTACACCTTC. It yields the protein CASRRTGSYGYTF. The chain employs TRBV6-2 or TRBV6-3 and TRBJ1-2; D might be TRBD1 (6 bases). Germline lookup yields CDR1 MNHEY and CDR2 SVGEGT. The CDR3 extends over 13 amino acids. V lost 6 bases, J lost 4 bases, and 12 bases lay in between.

In its sample, this clonotype ranks as medium-sized. The rearrangement joins TRBV12-3 or TRBV12-4 to TRBJ2-2; possibly TRBD1 for D (5 bases). Trimming left V 6 bases short and J 7 bases short, with 12 bases between. There are 13 residues in the CDR3. The CDR3 bases are TGTGCCAGCAGCCTAGGGGTAGGCGGGGAGCTGTTTTTT. Its translation is CASSLGVGGELFF.

This clonotype was recorded at least ten times. The J gene is TRBJ2-3, the V gene TRBV20-1; TRBD2 matches 10 bases. Germline CDR1 is DFQATT and CDR2 is SNEGSKA (reference sequence). The CDR3 has 14 residues. The V segment lost 7 bases and the J segment 5 bases; nucleotides outside the gene matches: 9. The CDR3 nucleotides read TGCAGTGTCGATAGCGGGGGGCAAGGAGATACGCAGTATTTT. Translating it yields CSVDSGGQGDTQYF.

This clonotype was counted at least ten times. J is TRBJ2-5 and V is TRBV29-1; 10 positions agree with TRBD1. V shed 4 bases, J shed 5 bases, and the junction held 10 bases outside the gene matches. This CDR3 has 15 amino acids. CDR1 is SQVTM and CDR2 is ANQGSEA in the germline V gene. CDR3 sequence reads: CSVGSGTGDSETQYF. The CDR3 DNA follows: TGCAGCGTTGGCTCCGGGACAGGGGATTCTGAGACCCAGTACTTC.

In this sample, this clonotype turned up many times. This sequence joins TRBV27 and TRBJ2-7; D perhaps matches TRBD2 (6 bases). The ends were cut back, 4 bases at V and 0 bases at J, with 7 bases in the middle. CDR3 length: 13 amino acids. Germline V gene data show CDR1 as MNHEY and CDR2 as SMNVEV (reference sequence). Here the CDR3 DNA reads TGTGCCAGCAGTTCGGGGGACTCCTACGAGCAGTACTTC. This codes for CASSSGDSYEQYF.

On this clonotype itself: Germline is not matched at one junction end, which may reflect a read error. The rearrangement joins TRBV9 to TRBJ1-4; unclear D gene. The germline gives CDR1 SGDLS, CDR2 YYNGEE. This CDR3 spans 16 amino acids. The CDR3 DNA reads as TGTGCCAGCAGCGTAGCCGGGCTCGCAACTAATGAAAATCTGTTTTTT. This gives the protein CASSVAGLATNENLFF.

The CDR3 protein is CASSRQGAPAEQYF. The CDR3 DNA reads TGTGCCAGCAGCCGACAGGGGGCGCCTGCCGAGCAGTACTTC. This chain connects TRBV9 to TRBJ2-7; 10 bases are shared with TRBD1. Germline CDR1 reads SGDLS; CDR2 reads YYNGEE. Losses at the gene ends were 4 bases for V and 6 bases for J; bases not matched to a gene: 7. The CDR3 contains 14 residues.

The rearrangement uses TRBV5-1 and TRBJ1-3; D is perhaps TRBD1 (5 bases). The V end was cut by 3 bases, the J end by 1 base, with 14 bases between. The CDR3 spans 16 residues. CDR1 is SGHRS, CDR2 YFSETQ, per germline. The CDR3 reads CASSSQGFGSGNTIYF. CDR3 in DNA: TGCGCCAGCAGCTCTCAGGGATTCGGATCTGGAAACACCATATATTTT.

In this sample, this clonotype turned up many times. In DNA, the CDR3 is TGTGCCAGCAGCCTAGGGAGGGGGACCCAGCATTTT. It encodes CASSLGRGTQHF. The gene calls are TRBV12-3 or TRBV12-4 and TRBJ1-5; possibly TRBD1 for D (6 bases). This CDR3 has 12 residues. V lost 6 bases and J lost 11, with 14 bases in between.

This clonotype has ten or more counts. The genes are TRBV5-6 and TRBJ1-1; D gene unclear. V was cut by 2 bases and J by 6 bases, with 5 bases left in between. Germline CDR1 reads SGHDT; CDR2 reads YYEEEE. The CDR3 extends over 11 amino acids. CDR3 residues: CASSFSAEAFF. The CDR3 region has the DNA TGTGCCAGCAGCTTTTCCGCTGAAGCTTTCTTT. The full variable domain, with the rest looked up from reference TRBV5-6 and TRBJ1-1, is DAGVTQSPTHLIKTRGQQVTLRCSPKSGHDTVSWYQQALGQGPQFIFQYYEEEERQRGNFPDRFSGHQFPNYSSELNVNALLLGDSALYLCASSFSAEAFFGQGTRLTVV.

The chain couples TRBV10-3 to TRBJ2-1, with TRBD2 matching 11 bases. Losses at the gene ends were 10 bases for V and 7 bases for J; bases not matched to a gene: 9. This CDR3 is built from 14 residues. The V gene's germline CDR1 is ENHRY and CDR2 SYGVKD. CDR3 DNA: TGTGCCAGCTCCCTAGCGGGGGGAGATAATGAGCAGTTCTTC. Translated, it gives CASSLAGGDNEQFF.

There are many counts of this clonotype. The chain recombines TRBV7-9 with TRBJ1-2; TRBD1 is a possible D gene (6 bases). V lost 5 bases and J lost 2, with 9 bases in between. This CDR3 spans 13 amino acids. The V gene's germline CDR1 is SEHNR and CDR2 FQNEAQ (reference sequence). The DNA for the CDR3 is TGTGCCAGCAGCCGACAGGACAACTATGGCTACACCTTC. Its translation: CASSRQDNYGYTF.

This clonotype was detected many times. The chain combines TRBV20-1 with TRBJ2-5, with D hard to call. Germline V CDR1 and CDR2: DFQATT, SNEGSKA (reference sequence). V was trimmed by 6 bases and J by 1 base, leaving 12 bases between them. The CDR3 has 13 amino acids. The CDR3 nucleotides read TGCAGTGCACCAGGTTCGGGCCAAGAGACCCAGTACTTC. This codes for CSAPGSGQETQYF.

The J gene is TRBJ1-6, the V gene TRBV20-1, with 7 bases identical to TRBD1. The junction had 9 bases not matched to a gene; V was cut back by 1 base and J by 6 bases. In germline, CDR1 is DFQATT, CDR2 SNEGSKA (reference sequence). The CDR3 length is 16 residues. CDR3 nucleotide sequence: TGCAGTGCTAGAGGGGATGGGACAGCACCTAATTCACCCCTCCACTTT. It translates to CSARGDGTAPNSPLHF.

This clonotype was picked up many times. The J gene is TRBJ1-1, the V gene TRBV5-6; D ambiguous. This CDR3 is built from 15 residues. CDR1 and CDR2 (germline): SGHDT, YYEEEE. The V end lost 3 bases, the J end lost 2 bases, and 14 bases lay between the germline ends. The CDR3 bases are TGTGCCAGCAGCTCGACTCGCGAACTTAACACTGAAGCTTTCTTT. Its protein is CASSSTRELNTEAFF.

This clonotype was found many times. This chain uses TRBV3-1 with TRBJ2-2; D is undetermined. V was trimmed by 5 bases and J by 2 bases, leaving 21 bases between them. The germline gives CDR1 LGHDT, CDR2 YNNKEL (reference sequence). CDR3 length: 18 amino acids. The CDR3: CASSLRHPDPFNTGELFF. DNA for the CDR3: TGTGCCAGCAGCTTAAGACACCCCGACCCCTTCAACACCGGGGAGCTGTTTTTT.

The V gene is TRBV15, the J gene TRBJ2-7; the D call may be TRBD1 or TRBD2 (5 bases each). With 4 bases removed from V and 3 bases from J, the gap between germline ends came to 16 bases. This CDR3 spans 15 amino acids. The V gene's germline CDR1 is LNHNV and CDR2 YYDKDF (reference sequence). CDR3 sequence (DNA): TGTGCCACCAGCACCCCCTGGGACGCTCGCTACGAGCAGTACTTC. It specifies CATSTPWDARYEQYF.

This chain uses TRBV7-9 with TRBJ1-6, with 9 bases identical to TRBD1. The CDR3 has 14 amino acids. V gave up 8 bases and J gave up 9 bases; unmatched junction bases: 8. Looked up from germline, CDR1 is SEHNR and CDR2 is FQNEAQ (reference sequence). For the CDR3, the DNA is TGTGCCAGCCGTACCGGGACAGGGCTTTCACCCCTCCACTTT. Translation: CASRTGTGLSPLHF.

This clonotype has ten or more counts. V is TRBV27 and J is TRBJ2-1; D remains unclear. The CDR3 is 15 residues long. The germline V and J ends were trimmed by 0 bases and 4 bases, with 10 bases remaining between them. Germline V gene sequence: CDR1 MNHEY, CDR2 SMNVEV (reference sequence). The DNA for the CDR3 is TGTGCCAGCAGTTTATCACAGAGCCCTTACAATGAGCAGTTCTTC. Translated, it gives CASSLSQSPYNEQFF.

This clonotype has more than one count but fewer than ten. This chain joins TRBV2 and TRBJ2-5, with D hard to call. This CDR3 comprises 13 residues. V lost 0 bases to trimming and J lost 5 bases, with 7 bases between them. Germline V lookup: CDR1 SNHLY, CDR2 FYNNEI. CDR3 sequence: CASSEALEETQYF. In nucleotides, the CDR3 is TGTGCCAGCAGTGAAGCGCTTGAGGAGACCCAGTACTTC.

This clonotype appeared many times. The chain carries TRBV20-1 and TRBJ2-3; the match to TRBD2 covers 11 bases. With V trimmed by 7 bases and J by 6 bases, 9 bases remained unmatched. Germline CDR1 DFQATT, CDR2 SNEGSKA (reference sequence). This CDR3 region has 14 residues. The CDR3 protein is CSVPLGLAADTQYF. The DNA of the CDR3 is TGCAGTGTCCCTCTGGGACTAGCGGCGGATACGCAGTATTTT.

This clonotype has at least ten counts. The V gene is TRBV9, the J gene TRBJ2-1; D is uncertain. CDR1 and CDR2 (germline): SGDLS, YYNGEE. The CDR3 runs to 15 residues. Trimming removed 4 bases from V and 10 bases from J, with 21 bases in between. DNA of the CDR3: TGTGCCAGCAGCTCGACGACTGCGCCGGGTGGAGAGCAGTTCTTC. This codes for CASSSTTAPGGEQFF.

This clonotype was seen repeatedly, ten times or more. The chain's CDR3 is CAISEMIARDQETQYF. DNA for the CDR3: TGTGCCATCAGTGAGATGATCGCAAGGGACCAAGAGACCCAGTACTTC. V is TRBV10-3 and J is TRBJ2-5; D gene ambiguous. Looked up from germline, CDR1 is ENHRY and CDR2 is SYGVKD. This CDR3 comprises 16 residues. V shed 2 bases and J shed 0 bases, with 13 bases lying between them.

This clonotype was seen ten or more times. The chain uses TRBV20-1 and TRBJ2-1, with D possibly called TRBD1 or TRBD2 (5 bases each). Trimming removed 0 bases at V and 1 base at J, with 10 bases between. The CDR3 is 15 residues long. Germline V CDR1 and CDR2: DFQATT, SNEGSKA (reference sequence). DNA for the CDR3: TGCAGTGCTAGAGATGGGGGAGCGTCCTACAATGAGCAGTTCTTC. This codes for CSARDGGASYNEQFF.

This clonotype came up many times. The chain uses TRBV28 and TRBJ2-7; no clear D. V was cut by 3 bases and J by 2 bases, with 5 bases left in between. Germline V gene lookup returns CDR1 MDHEN and CDR2 SYDVKM. CDR3 length equals 12 residues. DNA of the CDR3: TGTGCCAGCAGTTTTACGGCCTACGAGCAGTACTTC. The encoded protein is CASSFTAYEQYF.

V and J are TRBV5-1 and TRBJ2-7, with 14 bases fitting TRBD2. The germline V gene encodes CDR1 SGHRS and CDR2 YFSETQ. The CDR3 loop spans 15 amino acids. With V trimmed by 4 bases and J by 5 bases, 5 bases remained unmatched. CDR3: CASSGGTSGSDEQYF. The DNA for the CDR3 is TGCGCCAGCAGCGGCGGGACTAGCGGGAGTGACGAGCAGTACTTC.

The chain joins TRBV6-5 to TRBJ2-1; 7 bases align to TRBD2. The V and J ends lost 0 bases and 11 bases, in that order; junction bases with no gene match: 7. This CDR3 is 14 amino acids long. Looked up from germline, CDR1 is MNHEY and CDR2 is SVGAGI. CDR3 in DNA: TGTGCCAGCAGTTACTCGCTAGCGGACCCCCAGCAGTTCTTC. This gives the protein CASSYSLADPQQFF.

This clonotype was observed at least ten times. This chain joins TRBV5-1 and TRBJ1-1; D might be TRBD1 (5 bases). The CDR3 sequence is 15 residues long. V shed 7 bases and J shed 5 bases, with 21 bases lying between them. Germline assignment: CDR1 SGHRS and CDR2 YFSETQ. This chain's CDR3 is CASRRWEAGRTEAFF. The CDR3 region has the DNA TGCGCCAGCCGCCGTTGGGAAGCAGGGCGGACTGAAGCTTTCTTT.

The chain joins TRBV6-2 or TRBV6-3 to TRBJ2-2; D is undetermined. The CDR3 sequence is 15 residues long. In germline, CDR1 is MNHEY, CDR2 SVGEGT. V lost 5 bases, J lost 2 bases, and 12 bases lay in between. This chain's CDR3 is CASSESRVNTGELFF. The CDR3 DNA reads TGTGCCAGCAGTGAGTCAAGGGTCAACACCGGGGAGCTGTTTTTT.